The rows below give T cell receptor beta chains drawn from one sample of a study of PD-L1 blockade in urothelial cancer. Sequenced by immunoSEQ multiplex PCR; TCRdb stores in-frame clones only, minus some. The profile covers 95,000 to 100,000 clones, with roughly 91% appearing a single time and more than 1.5% taken by the ten largest. This sample comprised PBMCs, obtained around atezolizumab (anti-PD-L1) treatment. The source is a man aged 55 to 70 with urothelial cancer. Both conserved end residues are part of each CDR3. Fields, in order: D gene, J gene, clone size, V gene, CDR3 protein, CDR3 DNA. D genes are given only for firm matches. Clone size is not always given. Where it is, it says once, few, many or a class for expanded clones.

D: -; J: TRBJ2-2; size: -; V: TRBV7-2; CDR3: CASSSPITGSGNTGELFF; DNA: TGTGCCAGCAGCTCGCCTATAACAGGGTCGGGGAACACCGGGGAGCTGTTTTTT
D: -; J: TRBJ1-2; size: -; V: TRBV9; CDR3: CASSVVAGNYGYTF; DNA: TGTGCCAGCAGCGTAGTTGCGGGGAACTATGGCTACACCTTC
D: -; J: TRBJ1-6; size: -; V: TRBV5-4; CDR3: CASSSRQDSPHVPLHF; DNA: TGTGCCAGCAGCTCCAGACAGGATTCACCGCACGTCCCCCTCCACTTT
D: TRBD1; J: TRBJ1-5; size: -; V: TRBV18; CDR3: CASSRKGQGAGSNQPQHF; DNA: TGTGCCAGCTCACGAAAGGGACAGGGGGCTGGGAGCAATCAGCCCCAGCATTTT
D: TRBD2; J: TRBJ2-3; size: few; V: TRBV7-2; CDR3: CASSLDGWRGGLRDTQYF; DNA: TGTGCCAGCAGCTTAGATGGGTGGCGGGGGGGTCTCCGCGATACGCAGTATTTT
D: -; J: TRBJ1-5; size: -; V: TRBV5-1; CDR3: CASSLVGNQPQHF; DNA: TGCGCCAGCAGCTTGGTCGGGAATCAGCCCCAGCATTTT
D: TRBD1; J: TRBJ2-1; size: -; V: TRBV11-3; CDR3: CASSRGQVGNEQFF; DNA: TGTGCCAGCAGCAGGGGACAGGTCGGCAATGAGCAGTTCTTC
D: -; J: TRBJ1-2; size: -; V: TRBV7-9; CDR3: CASSSVGGVLGYTF; DNA: TGTGCCAGCAGCTCCGTCGGGGGGGTTTTGGGCTACACCTTC
D: -; J: TRBJ1-2; size: -; V: TRBV30; CDR3: CAWSAGGGYTF; DNA: TGTGCCTGGAGTGCGGGAGGAGGCTACACCTTC
D: TRBD1; J: TRBJ1-1; size: -; V: TRBV28; CDR3: CASSLGSGGQGDSTEAFF; DNA: TGTGCCAGCAGTTTAGGAAGTGGGGGACAGGGGGACAGCACTGAAGCTTTCTTT
D: TRBD1; J: TRBJ1-1; size: once; V: TRBV5-1; CDR3: CASSPGGAGDTEAFF; DNA: TGCGCCAGCAGTCCAGGGGGCGCGGGGGACACTGAAGCTTTCTTT
D: TRBD1; J: TRBJ2-7; size: -; V: TRBV5-4; CDR3: CASSLPKLGQGYEQYF; DNA: TGTGCCAGCAGCTTACCCAAACTGGGACAGGGTTACGAGCAGTACTTC
D: -; J: TRBJ1-1; size: -; V: TRBV6-1; CDR3: CASSEAGWGAEAFF; DNA: TGTGCCAGCAGTGAAGCAGGTTGGGGGGCTGAAGCTTTCTTT
D: TRBD2; J: TRBJ2-1; size: -; V: TRBV19; CDR3: CASSPSRLAGGYEQFF; DNA: TGTGCCAGTAGTCCATCGAGACTAGCGGGAGGCTATGAGCAGTTCTTC
D: -; J: TRBJ1-1; size: -; V: TRBV5-8; CDR3: CASSRLPLNTEAFF; DNA: TGTGCCAGCAGCCGGTTACCGCTGAACACTGAAGCTTTCTTT
D: -; J: TRBJ2-2; size: -; V: TRBV5-1; CDR3: CASSWNSGSNTGELFF; DNA: TGCGCCAGCAGCTGGAATAGCGGATCGAACACCGGGGAGCTGTTTTTT
D: -; J: TRBJ2-1; size: -; V: TRBV9; CDR3: CASSAQVRAVFDEQFF; DNA: TGTGCCAGCAGCGCACAGGTTAGGGCGGTTTTCGATGAGCAGTTCTTC